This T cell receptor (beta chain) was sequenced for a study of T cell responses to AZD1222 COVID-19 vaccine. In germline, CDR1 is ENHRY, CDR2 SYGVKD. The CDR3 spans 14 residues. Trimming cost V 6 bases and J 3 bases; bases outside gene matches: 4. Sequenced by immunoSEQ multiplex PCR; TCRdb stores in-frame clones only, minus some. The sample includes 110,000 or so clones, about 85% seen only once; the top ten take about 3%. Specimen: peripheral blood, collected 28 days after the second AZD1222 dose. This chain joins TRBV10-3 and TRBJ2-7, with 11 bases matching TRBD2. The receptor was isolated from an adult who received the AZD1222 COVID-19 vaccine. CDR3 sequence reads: CAISAGTSGYEQYF. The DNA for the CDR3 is TGTGCCATCAGCGCCGGGACTAGCGGCTACGAGCAGTACTTC.